One sample yielded the 2 T cell receptor beta chains listed below, sequenced in a study of regulatory T cells in long-lasting Graves disease (dated by TCRdb to the early 2020s). The protocol used for the library was multiplex PCR. The run used an Illumina HiSeq 4000. iRepertoire HTBI primers and Arm-PCR amplification of CDR3 regions were used to construct TCR beta libraries. The public sequencing data were trimmed at Q25 with fastp and processed into clonotypes with MiXCR by TCRdb, which kept only in-frame beta chains. Under each unique CDR3 protein, matching rows form one entry showing the most common genes and DNA. The table for this sample lists hundreds of thousands of distinct CDR3 sequences; about 15% of them were counted only once. The top ten clones comprise approximately 20% of the sample. The time point label, as the study defines it: newly diagnosed GD, antithyroid drugs for less than 3 months. For both TCR sequencing and RNA sequencing, RNA was extracted from PBMCs in TRIzol.

These records were also assigned to another study, of T cells in Graves' hyperthyroidism and ophthalmopathy.

The specimen comprised peripheral blood mononuclear cells (PBMCs), sampled at new diagnosis, from a patient treated with antithyroid drugs. The receptors come from a woman between 25 and 40 years old with Graves disease. Donor details come from another sample of the same person, matched by shared clones.

The rearrangement joins TRBV19 to TRBJ2-1, with 7 nucleotides matching TRBD1. V was pared by 7 bases and J by 5 bases, with 8 bases of the junction left unmatched. The germline V gene has CDR1 LNHDA and CDR2 SQIVND (reference sequence). This CDR3 comprises 14 residues. CDR3 region: CASTRDSLNNEQFF. The DNA of the CDR3 is TGTGCCAGTACCCGGGACAGCTTGAACAATGAGCAGTTCTTC.

V gene TRBV28 combines with J gene TRBJ1-1, with D perhaps TRBD1 (5 bases). CDR3 length: 14 amino acids. The germline V gene encodes CDR1 MDHEN and CDR2 SYDVKM. Between the trimmed V and J ends, which lost 5 bases and 6 bases, there was a span of 16 bases. The CDR3 bases are TGTGCCAGCAGTGTCCTCCAGGGTAAGGCTGAAGCTTTCTTT. This gives the protein CASSVLQGKAEAFF.